The TCR beta chain under discussion was sequenced for a study of shared clonotypes between healthy human individuals. Study at large: Plates per donor: three CD4 naive, three CD4 memory, two CD8 naive, one CD8 memory.

Produced via immunoSEQ multiplex PCR; TCRdb's table is partial and in-frame only. This sample has 1,500,000 or so clones, with roughly 96% found just once. The V gene's germline CDR1 is SEHNR and CDR2 FQNEAQ (reference sequence). This CDR3 comprises 13 residues. The junction had 4 bases not matched to a gene; V was cut back by 5 bases and J by 4 bases. The TCR was taken from a man younger than 45 in good health. The sample consisted of naive CD4+ T cells sorted from blood. Indicated subset: CD45RA+ positively selected. V gene TRBV7-9 combines with J gene TRBJ2-7, with 8 bases aligning to TRBD1. The CDR3 DNA follows: TGTGCCAGCAGCCGACAGGGGATTTACGAGCAGTACTTC. Protein: CASSRQGIYEQYF. Looking up the rest from reference TRBV7-9 and TRBJ2-7 gives the full variable domain: DTGVSQNPRHKITKRGQNVTFRCDPISEHNRLYWYRQTLGQGPEFLTYFQNEAQLEKSRLLSDRFSAERPKGSFSTLEIQRTEQGDSAMYLCASSRQGIYEQYFGPGTRLTVT.